Presented here are 14 T cell receptor beta chains from one specimen sequenced in a study of blood T cells in healthy people across ages. A second PCR, run for roughly 6 to 11 cycles, used a sample-barcoded 5' primer plus a J-beta primer mix. MiXCR, applied by TCRdb to the 5' RACE reads, yields one record per CDR3 protein. The sample records about 1.8 million distinct CDR3 sequences, roughly 50% being singletons. The sample was blood. These TCRs come from a woman aged 35 to 49 in good health.

This clonotype was observed at least ten times. J is TRBJ1-2 and V is TRBV12-3 or TRBV12-4; a weak D match, TRBD1 (6 bases). This CDR3 is built from 15 residues. Deletions cut 6 bases from V and 4 bases from J, with 18 bases between. The CDR3 DNA reads TGTGCCAGCAGACAACGAACGACAGGACCCTATGGCTACACCTTC. Amino acid sequence: CASRQRTTGPYGYTF.

The V gene is TRBV11-2, the J gene TRBJ1-5, with D possibly being TRBD1 (5 bases). CDR3 length: 13 amino acids. CDR1 and CDR2 from the germline V gene are SGHAT and FQNNGV. Between the trimmed V and J ends, which lost 5 bases and 5 bases, there was a span of 10 bases. Here the CDR3 DNA reads TGTGCCAGCAGCCGAGGGACTCATCAGCCCCAGCATTTT. Its translation: CASSRGTHQPQHF.

There are a few counts of this clonotype. The chain links TRBV11-2 to TRBJ2-5, with a possible D match to TRBD2 (5 bases). The CDR3 is 18 residues long. V was shortened by 4 bases and J by 1 base, with 22 bases between the two germline ends. Germline V gives CDR1 SGHAT, CDR2 FQNNGV. CDR3 amino acids: CASSSPGPERIIQETQYF. The CDR3, as DNA: TGTGCCAGCAGCTCCCCCGGGCCCGAGCGGATAATCCAAGAGACCCAGTACTTC.

V usage is TRBV29-1 and J usage is TRBJ1-2; 10 bases line up with TRBD1. The CDR3 is 13 residues long. Germline V gives CDR1 SQVTM, CDR2 ANQGSEA. The V and J ends lost 3 bases and 4 bases, in that order; junction bases with no gene match: 2. In nucleotides, the CDR3 is TGCAGCGTTGATGACAGGGGGCTCTATGGCTACACCTTC. Residues: CSVDDRGLYGYTF.

This clonotype appeared a single time. This chain links TRBV5-8 with TRBJ2-5; the match to TRBD2 covers 13 bases. The DNA matches TRBJ2-7 better at its end, which makes the J call doubtful. The germline V gene has CDR1 SGHTS and CDR2 YDEGEE. There are 17 residues in the CDR3. The DNA for the CDR3 is TGTGCCAGCAGCTCTGGGACCGGGACTAGCGGGGCCTACGAGCAGTACTTC. Protein sequence: CASSSGTGTSGAYEQYF.

This clonotype has just a few counts. The CDR3 spells CASSPNGRVKTDTQYF. As DNA, the CDR3 is TGTGCCAGCAGCCCGAACGGCAGGGTAAAGACAGATACGCAGTATTTT. The chain is built from TRBV7-2 and TRBJ2-3, with D perhaps matching TRBD1 (5 bases). The CDR3 loop spans 16 amino acids. The germline V gene encodes CDR1 SGHTA and CDR2 FQGNSA. V shed 5 bases and J shed 3 bases, with 18 bases lying between them.

The chain employs TRBV29-1 and TRBJ1-1; TRBD1 matches 7 bases. V was pared by 3 bases and J by 4 bases, with 8 bases of the junction left unmatched. The CDR3 is 14 amino acids. Germline CDR1 reads SQVTM; CDR2 reads ANQGSEA. The CDR3 sequence: CSVDLQGGLTEAFF. For the CDR3, the DNA is TGCAGCGTTGATCTCCAGGGGGGCCTCACTGAAGCTTTCTTT.

This sequence joins TRBV25-1 and TRBJ1-2; 10 bases line up with TRBD1. The ends lost 2 bases at V and 8 bases at J; junction bases unmatched: 5. The CDR3 is 14 residues long. The germline gives CDR1 MGHDK, CDR2 SYGVNS. CDR3 region: CASSEGATGGGYTF. DNA of the CDR3: TGTGCCAGCAGTGAAGGCGCGACAGGGGGCGGCTACACCTTC.

The chain couples TRBV27 to TRBJ2-3; D gene unclear. The CDR3 sequence is 13 residues long. The V and J ends lost 5 bases and 4 bases respectively, with 10 bases between them. Looked up from germline, CDR1 is MNHEY and CDR2 is SMNVEV (reference sequence). The CDR3 sequence is CASSVFGPDTQYF. DNA of the CDR3: TGTGCCAGCAGTGTATTTGGGCCAGATACGCAGTATTTT.

This chain links TRBV28 with TRBJ1-5; D remains unclear. Germline loops: CDR1 MDHEN, CDR2 SYDVKM. The CDR3 covers 13 residues. V lost 8 bases to trimming and J lost 7 bases, with 15 bases between them. CDR3: CASVLGLGQPQHF. The CDR3 region has the DNA TGTGCCAGCGTTCTCGGGCTTGGGCAGCCCCAGCATTTT. Full variable domain (rest looked up from reference TRBV28 and TRBJ1-5): DVKVTQSSRYLVKRTGEKVFLECVQDMDHENMFWYRQDPGLGLRLIYFSYDVKMKEKGDIPEGYSVSREKKERFSLILESASTNQTSMYLCASVLGLGQPQHFGDGTRLSIL.

The chain has TRBV5-5 and TRBJ2-6, with 8 bases fitting TRBD1. The V segment lost 3 bases and the J segment 0 bases; nucleotides outside the gene matches: 5. This CDR3 contains 17 residues. Per germline, CDR1 SGHKS and CDR2 YYEKEE (reference sequence). CDR3 nucleotide sequence: TGTGCCAGCAGCTCCAGGGGGCCCGGCTCTGGGGCCAACGTCCTGACTTTC. Residues: CASSSRGPGSGANVLTF.

This clonotype was counted once. This may be a read error: a much more frequent sequence differs by one nucleotide. V usage is TRBV7-2 and J usage is TRBJ2-5; D is possibly TRBD1 (5 bases). Germline V CDR1 and CDR2: SGHTA, FQGNSA. V was shortened by 3 bases and J by 4 bases, with 12 bases between the two germline ends. The CDR3 runs to 14 residues. CDR3 protein: CASSFRQILETQYF. CDR3 coding DNA: TGTGCCAGCAGCTTCCGACAGATACTAGAGACCCAGTACTTC.

The V gene is TRBV5-1, the J gene TRBJ2-7; D not certain. Germline V gives CDR1 SGHRS, CDR2 YFSETQ. Trimming shortened V by 2 bases and J by 0 bases, and 12 bases separated the two germline ends. The CDR3 has 15 residues. The CDR3 DNA follows: TGCGCCAGCAGCTTTTTACCCTCGAGCTCCTACGAGCAGTACTTC. Residues: CASSFLPSSSYEQYF.

V gene TRBV3-1 combines with J gene TRBJ1-2, with D hard to call. This CDR3 has 13 amino acids. V lost 0 bases and J 3 bases, leaving 5 bases between the germline ends. The V gene's germline CDR1 is LGHDT and CDR2 YNNKEL (reference sequence). This CDR3 is CASSQETYYGYTF. The CDR3 DNA follows: TGTGCCAGCAGCCAAGAAACGTACTATGGCTACACCTTC.